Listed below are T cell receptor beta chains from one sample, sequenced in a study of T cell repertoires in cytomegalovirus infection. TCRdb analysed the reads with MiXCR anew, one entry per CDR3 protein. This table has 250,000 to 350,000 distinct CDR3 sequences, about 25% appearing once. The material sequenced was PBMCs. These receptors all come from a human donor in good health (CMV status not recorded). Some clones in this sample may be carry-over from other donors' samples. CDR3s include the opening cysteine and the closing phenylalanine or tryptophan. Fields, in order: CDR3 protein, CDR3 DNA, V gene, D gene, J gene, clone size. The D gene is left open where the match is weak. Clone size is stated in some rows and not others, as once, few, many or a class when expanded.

CDR3 protein: CASRPDSSYEQYF; CDR3 DNA: TGTGCCAGCAGACCCGACAGCTCCTACGAGCAGTACTTC; V gene: TRBV7-9; D gene: NA; J gene: TRBJ2-7; clone size: NA
CDR3 protein: CASSQQTHYGYTF; CDR3 DNA: TGCGCCAGCAGCCAACAGACACACTATGGCTACACCTTC; V gene: TRBV4-3; D gene: NA; J gene: TRBJ1-2; clone size: few
CDR3 protein: CASSRQFMNTEAFF; CDR3 DNA: TGTGCCAGCAGTAGACAGTTCATGAACACTGAAGCTTTCTTT; V gene: TRBV12-3/TRBV12-4; D gene: NA; J gene: TRBJ1-1; clone size: many
CDR3 protein: CASSPGGGYGYTF; CDR3 DNA: TGTGCCAGCAGTCCAGGGGGAGGCTATGGCTACACCTTC; V gene: TRBV6-6; D gene: TRBD1; J gene: TRBJ1-2; clone size: NA
CDR3 protein: CASSLLGVGYGYTF; CDR3 DNA: TGTGCCAGCAGTTTATTAGGGGTCGGGTATGGCTACACCTTC; V gene: TRBV27; D gene: NA; J gene: TRBJ1-2; clone size: few
CDR3 protein: CASRDSYTGEKLFF; CDR3 DNA: TGTGCCAGCAGGGACAGCTACACCGGGGAAAAACTGTTTTTT; V gene: TRBV6-1; D gene: NA; J gene: TRBJ1-4; clone size: few
CDR3 protein: CASRTTSGTSGSPEQFF; CDR3 DNA: TGTGCCAGTAGAACGACCTCCGGGACTAGCGGGAGCCCTGAGCAGTTCTTC; V gene: TRBV19; D gene: TRBD2; J gene: TRBJ2-1; clone size: NA
CDR3 protein: CASSLGGGEGETQYF; CDR3 DNA: TGTGCCAGCAGCTTAGGAGGGGGGGAGGGAGAGACCCAGTACTTC; V gene: TRBV7-2; D gene: NA; J gene: TRBJ2-5; clone size: many
CDR3 protein: CASSRTGTATITDTQYF; CDR3 DNA: TGTGCCAGCAGCCGTACCGGGACAGCGACAATCACAGATACGCAGTATTTT; V gene: TRBV7-2; D gene: TRBD1; J gene: TRBJ2-3; clone size: many
CDR3 protein: CASSLASGQATEAFF; CDR3 DNA: TGCGCCAGCAGCTTGGCCAGCGGTCAAGCAACTGAAGCTTTCTTT; V gene: TRBV5-1; D gene: NA; J gene: TRBJ1-1; clone size: NA
CDR3 protein: CSARVASRGSKNIQYF; CDR3 DNA: TGCAGTGCTAGGGTGGCCTCAAGGGGGTCCAAAAACATTCAGTACTTC; V gene: TRBV20-1; D gene: NA; J gene: TRBJ2-4; clone size: NA
CDR3 protein: CASSRGLAGSYEQYF; CDR3 DNA: TGTGCCAGCAGTCGTGGACTAGCGGGATCCTACGAGCAGTACTTC; V gene: TRBV28; D gene: TRBD2; J gene: TRBJ2-7; clone size: NA
CDR3 protein: CSVEDITSDYNEQFF; CDR3 DNA: TGCAGCGTTGAAGATATAACTAGCGATTACAATGAGCAGTTCTTC; V gene: TRBV29-1; D gene: TRBD2; J gene: TRBJ2-1; clone size: once
CDR3 protein: CASTNRLATDTQYF; CDR3 DNA: TGTGCCAGTACCAACAGACTAGCCACAGATACGCAGTATTTT; V gene: TRBV19; D gene: TRBD2; J gene: TRBJ2-3; clone size: NA
CDR3 protein: CASSKGLAGYNEQFF; CDR3 DNA: TGTGCCAGCAGCAAGGGACTAGCGGGCTACAATGAGCAGTTCTTC; V gene: TRBV5-6; D gene: TRBD2; J gene: TRBJ2-1; clone size: NA
CDR3 protein: CASSLPGTSGGNEQFF; CDR3 DNA: TGTGCCAGCAGCTTACCTGGGACTAGCGGGGGCAATGAGCAGTTCTTC; V gene: TRBV7-2; D gene: TRBD2; J gene: TRBJ2-1; clone size: many
CDR3 protein: CSVFMDYEQYF; CDR3 DNA: TGCAGCGTCTTTATGGATTACGAGCAGTACTTC; V gene: TRBV29-1; D gene: NA; J gene: TRBJ2-7; clone size: NA
CDR3 protein: CSATPRDRSTYEQYF; CDR3 DNA: TGCAGTGCTACGCCCCGGGACAGGTCGACCTACGAGCAGTACTTC; V gene: TRBV20-1; D gene: TRBD1; J gene: TRBJ2-7; clone size: NA
CDR3 protein: CAWSPAGARGNEQFF; CDR3 DNA: TGTGCCTGGAGTCCCGCCGGGGCGCGGGGCAATGAGCAGTTCTTC; V gene: TRBV30; D gene: NA; J gene: TRBJ2-1; clone size: few
CDR3 protein: CASSPGVSANTGELFF; CDR3 DNA: TGTGCCAGCAGCCCAGGGGTGTCCGCAAACACCGGGGAGCTGTTTTTT; V gene: TRBV7-2; D gene: NA; J gene: TRBJ2-2; clone size: few
CDR3 protein: CASRRTGARGDTQYF; CDR3 DNA: TGTGCCAGCAGGAGAACCGGGGCCCGGGGAGATACGCAGTATTTT; V gene: TRBV6-5; D gene: NA; J gene: TRBJ2-3; clone size: few
CDR3 protein: CASVPLAGDTQYF; CDR3 DNA: TGTGCCAGCGTCCCTCTAGCGGGGGATACGCAGTATTTT; V gene: TRBV28; D gene: TRBD2; J gene: TRBJ2-3; clone size: few
CDR3 protein: CASSAQGQVAFF; CDR3 DNA: TGTGCCAGCAGTGCCCAGGGACAGGTAGCTTTCTTT; V gene: TRBV6-1; D gene: TRBD1; J gene: TRBJ1-1; clone size: few
CDR3 protein: CASSQRQGLLLYGYTF; CDR3 DNA: TGTGCCAGCAGCCAGCGACAGGGGTTGTTACTATATGGCTACACCTTC; V gene: TRBV7-8; D gene: TRBD1; J gene: TRBJ1-2; clone size: few
CDR3 protein: CSVDTGLREQYF; CDR3 DNA: TGCAGCGTTGATACAGGGTTGCGCGAGCAGTACTTC; V gene: TRBV29-1; D gene: NA; J gene: TRBJ2-7; clone size: few
CDR3 protein: CASSSGLGSEAFF; CDR3 DNA: TGCGCCAGCAGCTCGGGTCTAGGATCTGAAGCTTTCTTT; V gene: TRBV5-1; D gene: NA; J gene: TRBJ1-1; clone size: NA
CDR3 protein: CASSQGLVSNQPQHF; CDR3 DNA: TGTGCCAGTAGCCAAGGGCTAGTTAGCAATCAGCCCCAGCATTTT; V gene: TRBV19; D gene: NA; J gene: TRBJ1-5; clone size: NA
CDR3 protein: CASSLLAGGVDTGELFF; CDR3 DNA: TGTGCCAGCAGCTTACTAGCGGGGGGGGTGGACACCGGGGAGCTGTTTTTT; V gene: TRBV7-3; D gene: TRBD2; J gene: TRBJ2-2; clone size: many
CDR3 protein: CASKRGGVVPVLTF; CDR3 DNA: TGTGCCAGCAAGCGGGGCGGGGTCGTACCCGTCCTGACTTTC; V gene: TRBV6-2/TRBV6-3; D gene: TRBD2; J gene: TRBJ2-6; clone size: NA
CDR3 protein: CASSLPGRRNQPQHF; CDR3 DNA: TGTGCCAGCAGCTTACCGGGACGGCGGAATCAGCCCCAGCATTTT; V gene: TRBV7-9; D gene: NA; J gene: TRBJ1-5; clone size: few
CDR3 protein: CSARVVAYNEQFF; CDR3 DNA: TGCAGTGCTAGAGTGGTTGCCTACAATGAGCAGTTCTTC; V gene: TRBV20-1; D gene: NA; J gene: TRBJ2-1; clone size: NA
CDR3 protein: CASSLAWAGGYNEQFF; CDR3 DNA: TGTGCCAGCAGCTTGGCCTGGGCAGGGGGCTACAATGAGCAGTTCTTC; V gene: TRBV5-5; D gene: TRBD1; J gene: TRBJ2-1; clone size: NA
CDR3 protein: CASSESPGGTDIQYF; CDR3 DNA: TGCGCCAGCAGTGAGTCCCCAGGGGGGACGGACATTCAGTACTTC; V gene: TRBV10-1; D gene: NA; J gene: TRBJ2-4; clone size: NA
CDR3 protein: CSASGGLAGPAQYF; CDR3 DNA: TGCAGTGCTTCAGGTGGGCTAGCGGGACCTGCGCAGTATTTT; V gene: TRBV20-1; D gene: TRBD2; J gene: TRBJ2-3; clone size: few
CDR3 protein: CASSLGSQGFNQPQHF; CDR3 DNA: TGTGCCAGCAGCTTAGGCAGTCAGGGCTTCAATCAGCCCCAGCATTTT; V gene: TRBV7-9; D gene: NA; J gene: TRBJ1-5; clone size: many
CDR3 protein: CAITKEGIDEQYF; CDR3 DNA: TGTGCCATCACTAAGGAGGGAATCGACGAGCAGTACTTC; V gene: TRBV10-3; D gene: NA; J gene: TRBJ2-7; clone size: NA
CDR3 protein: CASSQPGQTYNEQFF; CDR3 DNA: TGTGCCAGCAGTCAACCGGGACAGACCTACAATGAGCAGTTCTTC; V gene: TRBV6-1; D gene: TRBD1; J gene: TRBJ2-1; clone size: few
CDR3 protein: CASSPRTDPLGETQYF; CDR3 DNA: TGTGCCAGCAGCCCACGGACGGACCCTTTAGGAGAGACCCAGTACTTC; V gene: TRBV11-1; D gene: NA; J gene: TRBJ2-5; clone size: few
CDR3 protein: CASSGNMGARDTEAFF; CDR3 DNA: TGTGCCAGCAGTGGGAATATGGGGGCTAGGGACACTGAAGCTTTCTTT; V gene: TRBV6-6; D gene: NA; J gene: TRBJ1-1; clone size: NA
CDR3 protein: CASSEARGPIYEQYF; CDR3 DNA: TGTGCCAGCAGTGAAGCGCGAGGACCGATCTACGAGCAGTACTTC; V gene: TRBV6-1; D gene: NA; J gene: TRBJ2-7; clone size: many
CDR3 protein: CASSSGLGREQYF; CDR3 DNA: TGTGCCAGCAGCTCCGGACTAGGGAGGGAGCAGTACTTC; V gene: TRBV7-2; D gene: TRBD2; J gene: TRBJ2-7; clone size: many
CDR3 protein: CASSLLGTAGTDTQYF; CDR3 DNA: TGTGCCAGCAGCTTATTAGGGACCGCTGGTACAGATACGCAGTATTTT; V gene: TRBV11-2; D gene: NA; J gene: TRBJ2-3; clone size: many
CDR3 protein: CASSSPAAGGNTDTQYF; CDR3 DNA: TGTGCCAGCAGTTCCCCCGCCGCGGGAGGGAACACAGATACGCAGTATTTT; V gene: TRBV28; D gene: TRBD2; J gene: TRBJ2-3; clone size: NA
CDR3 protein: CASSYPAGEVYEQYF; CDR3 DNA: TGTGCCAGCAGTTATCCAGCGGGAGAAGTTTACGAGCAGTACTTC; V gene: TRBV6-2/TRBV6-3; D gene: TRBD2; J gene: TRBJ2-7; clone size: NA